This TCR beta chain was identified in a study of vaccination and CD4 T cells after COVID-19. Whole-study context: The stimulating agents, overlapping spike peptides, came from SARS-CoV-2, HCoV-NL63, HCoV-OC43 and HCoV-229E.

In regard to this clonotype: Its specificity is not known.

Study outcomes and limitations: Post-infection sampling omitted early timepoints and covered relatively few convalescent patients. Among convalescent patients, a median about 86% of reactive clones emerged only after vaccination.

This CDR3 region has 12 residues. Trimming stripped 6 bases from V and 0 bases from J, with 9 bases between. Germline V gene sequence: CDR1 DFQATT, CDR2 SNEGSKA (reference sequence). With the Oncomine TCR Beta short-read assay, DNA from cultured CD4+ T cells was sequenced. In TCRdb, the PCR reads were re-called with MiXCR into one record per CDR3 protein. The table has about 21,000 distinct CDR3 sequences, under 55% seen once. Treatment defined: roughly 11-day PBMC culture with coronavirus spike peptide pools or control peptides (ViraFEST assay). Researchers reported culturing approximately 2 million PBMCs per well with approximately 10 IU/ml IL-2 and approximately 9.4 ug/ml peptide pools.

The sequencing sample was made of CD4+ T cells from blood, cultured in vitro. V gene TRBV20-1 combines with J gene TRBJ2-7; TRBD2 might be the D (6 bases). The receptor's source is a human donor who had recovered from COVID-19. CDR3 DNA: TGCAGTGCAAGGGACTCCTCCTACGAGCAGTACTTC. It specifies CSARDSSYEQYF.